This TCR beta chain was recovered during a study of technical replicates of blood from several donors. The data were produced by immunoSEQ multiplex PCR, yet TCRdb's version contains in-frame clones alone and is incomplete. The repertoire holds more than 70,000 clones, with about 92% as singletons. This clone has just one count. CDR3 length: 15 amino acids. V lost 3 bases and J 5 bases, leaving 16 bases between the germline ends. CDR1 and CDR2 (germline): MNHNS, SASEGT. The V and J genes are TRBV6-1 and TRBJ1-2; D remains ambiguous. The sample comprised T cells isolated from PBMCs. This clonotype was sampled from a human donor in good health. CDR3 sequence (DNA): TGTGCCAGCAGTGAGGTGGGAGGGAGTTCTTATGGCTACACCTTC. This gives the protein CASSEVGGSSYGYTF.